This entry lists 11 T cell receptor beta chains sequenced from one sample in a study of CD8 T cells in Susac syndrome. RNA was extracted with the RNeasy kit, and a quantity of roughly 0.5 to 1 ug was reverse transcribed using random hexamers. TCRdb recomputed calls from the immunoSEQ multiplex PCR reads with MiXCR, one row per CDR3 protein. Here the sample spans some 150,000 distinct CDR3 sequences, 85% to 95% being singletons. Material for sequencing was CD4+ T cells from PBMCs. The receptors derive from a human donor with Susac syndrome.

For the CDR3, the DNA is TGTGCCAGCAGTCCCCCAGGACTAGCGGGCGTCTACAATGAGCAGTTCTTC. This gives the protein CASSPPGLAGVYNEQFF. The chain has TRBV12-3 or TRBV12-4 and TRBJ2-1; TRBD2 aligns across 11 bases. The V segment lost 5 bases and the J segment 3 bases; nucleotides outside the gene matches: 9. The CDR3 loop spans 17 amino acids.

The rearrangement uses TRBV20-1 and TRBJ2-5, with a weak D call TRBD1 (6 bases). V lost 6 bases and J lost 2, with 10 bases in between. Looked up from germline, CDR1 is DFQATT and CDR2 is SNEGSKA (reference sequence). This CDR3 is 12 amino acids long. The CDR3 DNA reads as TGCAGTGCCACTGGACAGCAAGAGACCCAGTACTTC. It encodes CSATGQQETQYF.

The V call is TRBV20-1, the J call TRBJ1-1, with 7 bases fitting TRBD1. The CDR3 consists of 14 residues. In germline, CDR1 is DFQATT, CDR2 SNEGSKA (reference sequence). With 6 bases clipped from V and 2 bases from J, the junction kept 9 bases outside the gene matches. In DNA, the CDR3 is TGCAGTGCCGTACAGGGGTCCCTTAACACTGAAGCTTTCTTT. It translates to CSAVQGSLNTEAFF.

The chain is built from TRBV20-1 and TRBJ2-7; possibly TRBD1 or TRBD2 for D (5 bases each). CDR1 is DFQATT and CDR2 is SNEGSKA in the germline V gene (reference sequence). The CDR3 extends over 14 amino acids. Trimming cost V 0 bases and J 5 bases, with 14 bases left between them. CDR3 in DNA: TGCAGTGCTAGAGAACGCGGGCCCAGGGACGAGCAGTACTTC. Amino acids: CSARERGPRDEQYF.

This chain connects TRBV5-1 to TRBJ2-1, with D perhaps TRBD1 or TRBD2 (5 bases each). With 0 bases removed from V and 6 bases from J, the gap between germline ends came to 16 bases. Germline CDR1 and CDR2: SGHRS and YFSETQ. The CDR3 is 16 amino acids. CDR3 sequence reads: CASSLEGLRGGNEQFF. The CDR3 DNA sequence: TGCGCCAGCAGCTTGGAAGGTCTGAGGGGCGGCAATGAGCAGTTCTTC.

V and J are TRBV18 and TRBJ2-3; no clear D gene. The ends were cut back, 0 bases at V and 5 bases at J, with 6 bases in the middle. This CDR3 spans 13 amino acids. CDR1 KGHSH and CDR2 LQKENI come from the germline V gene. CDR3 DNA sequence: TGTGCCAGCTCACCACCTAGCCTAGATACGCAGTATTTT. Amino acids: CASSPPSLDTQYF.

The chain joins TRBV7-9 to TRBJ1-2, with a possible D match to TRBD1 (5 bases). Looked up from germline, CDR1 is SEHNR and CDR2 is FQNEAQ (reference sequence). The CDR3 length is 13 residues. Trimming left V 1 base short and J 8 bases short, with 11 bases between. The chain's CDR3 is CASSLEARDGYTF. CDR3 bases: TGTGCCAGCAGCTTAGAAGCCAGGGACGGCTACACCTTC. Filled out from reference TRBV7-9 and TRBJ1-2, the complete variable domain reads DTGVSQNPRHKITKRGQNVTFRCDPISEHNRLYWYRQTLGQGPEFLTYFQNEAQLEKSRLLSDRFSAERPKGSFSTLEIQRTEQGDSAMYLCASSLEARDGYTFGSGTRLTVV.

V usage is TRBV5-6 and J usage is TRBJ1-2, with 7 bases that match TRBD1. Germline assignment: CDR1 SGHDT and CDR2 YYEEEE. The CDR3 runs 15 residues. The V and J ends lost 2 bases and 6 bases, in that order; junction bases with no gene match: 10. CDR3 sequence: CASSFPTGAGDGYTF. The CDR3, as DNA: TGTGCCAGCAGCTTCCCTACAGGGGCGGGTGATGGCTACACCTTC.

On this clonotype itself: Its ends do not fully match the called genes, so a read error is possible. The V and J genes are TRBV3-1 and TRBJ2-5, with D uncertain. The CDR3 is 14 residues long. Germline CDR1 LGHDT, CDR2 YNNKEL (reference sequence). The CDR3 DNA follows: TGTGCCAGCAGCCAAGATCCTGGAGAAGAGTCCCAGTACTTC. It specifies CASSQDPGEESQYF.

This chain uses TRBV20-1 with TRBJ1-1, with unresolved D. Germline V lookup: CDR1 DFQATT, CDR2 SNEGSKA (reference sequence). This CDR3 is built from 14 residues. The germline V and J ends were trimmed by 3 bases and 1 base, with 12 bases remaining between them. The CDR3 protein is CSASKRWENTEAFF. DNA of the CDR3: TGCAGTGCTAGTAAGCGGTGGGAGAACACTGAAGCTTTCTTT.

The chain uses TRBV28 and TRBJ2-7, with 10 bases that match TRBD2. The CDR3 covers 15 residues. The V gene's germline CDR1 is MDHEN and CDR2 SYDVKM. The trim removed 6 bases at V and 3 bases at J, leaving 8 bases unmatched. The DNA of the CDR3 is TGTGCCAGCAGCTCACGTAGCGGGGGGCGCTACGAGCAGTACTTC. Amino acids: CASSSRSGGRYEQYF.